This T cell receptor (beta chain) was sequenced for a study of T cell responses to AZD1222 COVID-19 vaccine. Points from the study as a whole: The peak T cell response came first, and repertoires were sampled only after it.

The germline CDR1 and CDR2 sequences are SGDLS and YYNGEE. The CDR3 spans 16 residues. V was trimmed by 0 bases and J by 4 bases, leaving 17 bases between them. Notes on this clone: Its specificity is unknown.

Clones were read by immunoSEQ multiplex PCR, and TCRdb kept only the in-frame ones, dropping some. Of about 170,000 clones listed, 93% are singletons. The TCR comes from an adult in good health. This sample comprised peripheral blood, obtained on day 0 of AZD1222 vaccination. The rearrangement links TRBV9 to TRBJ2-7; tentatively, D is TRBD2 (6 bases). The CDR3 DNA reads TGTGCCAGCAGCGTAGATGGAGGGACGTGGGTTTACGAGCAGTACTTC. Protein: CASSVDGGTWVYEQYF.